This entry features one T cell receptor beta chain sequence. Its specificity is not known. The source of the sample is a study of blood T cells in healthy people across ages. Background on the study: About one barcoded beta molecule was captured per two T cells (by template switching). Whole-study results and caveats: Unsorted PBMCs ruled out conclusive naive versus antigen-experienced comparison. Expanded clonotype changes were possibly confounded by unknown donor CMV status.

Through a sample-barcoded 5' primer and a J-beta primer mix, a second PCR was run for roughly 6 to 12 cycles. One entry per CDR3 protein, called by TCRdb with MiXCR from the 5' RACE reads. The top ten clones hold roughly two fifths of a sample with more than 650,000 distinct CDR3 sequences, about 48% of them seen once. Trimming cost V 6 bases and J 0 bases, with 12 bases left between them. Germline assignment: CDR1 SNHLY and CDR2 FYNNEI. The CDR3 has 15 residues. This TCR came from a man aged 80 or over in good health. Material: blood. V is TRBV2 and J is TRBJ1-5; D is possibly TRBD1 (5 bases). CDR3 bases: TGTGCCAGCAGGCCAACAGGATTTAGCAATCAGCCCCAGCATTTT. Its translation: CASRPTGFSNQPQHF.